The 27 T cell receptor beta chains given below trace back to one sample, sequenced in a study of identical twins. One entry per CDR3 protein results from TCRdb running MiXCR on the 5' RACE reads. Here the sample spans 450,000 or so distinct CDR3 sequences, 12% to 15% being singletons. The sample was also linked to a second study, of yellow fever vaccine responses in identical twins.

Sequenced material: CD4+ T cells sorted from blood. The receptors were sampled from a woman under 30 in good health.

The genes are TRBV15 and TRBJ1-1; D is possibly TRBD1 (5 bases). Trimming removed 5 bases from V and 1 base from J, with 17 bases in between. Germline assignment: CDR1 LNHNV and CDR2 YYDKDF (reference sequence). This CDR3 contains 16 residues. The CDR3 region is CATSPGRSGRNTEAFF. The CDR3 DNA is TGTGCCACCAGCCCGGGCCGATCAGGGCGGAACACTGAAGCTTTCTTT.

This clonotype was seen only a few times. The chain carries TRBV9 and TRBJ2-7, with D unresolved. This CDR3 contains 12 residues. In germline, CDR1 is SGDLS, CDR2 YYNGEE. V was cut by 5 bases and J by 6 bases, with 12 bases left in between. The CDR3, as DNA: TGTGCCAGCAGTGACACCTTAGGCGAGCAGTACTTC. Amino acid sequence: CASSDTLGEQYF.

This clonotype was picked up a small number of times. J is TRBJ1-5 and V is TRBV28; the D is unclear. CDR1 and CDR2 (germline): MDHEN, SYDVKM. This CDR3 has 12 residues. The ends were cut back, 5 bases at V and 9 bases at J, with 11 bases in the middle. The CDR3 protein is CASSRIAGPQHF. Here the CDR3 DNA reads TGTGCCAGCAGTCGGATCGCGGGGCCCCAGCATTTT. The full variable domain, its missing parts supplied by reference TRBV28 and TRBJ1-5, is DVKVTQSSRYLVKRTGEKVFLECVQDMDHENMFWYRQDPGLGLRLIYFSYDVKMKEKGDIPEGYSVSREKKERFSLILESASTNQTSMYLCASSRIAGPQHFGDGTRLSIL.

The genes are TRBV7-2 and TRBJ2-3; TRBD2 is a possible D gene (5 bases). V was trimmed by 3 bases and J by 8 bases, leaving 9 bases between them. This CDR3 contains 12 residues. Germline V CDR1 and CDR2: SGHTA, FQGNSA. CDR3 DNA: TGTGCCAGCAGCTTTGATGGAGGTACGCAGTATTTT. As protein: CASSFDGGTQYF.

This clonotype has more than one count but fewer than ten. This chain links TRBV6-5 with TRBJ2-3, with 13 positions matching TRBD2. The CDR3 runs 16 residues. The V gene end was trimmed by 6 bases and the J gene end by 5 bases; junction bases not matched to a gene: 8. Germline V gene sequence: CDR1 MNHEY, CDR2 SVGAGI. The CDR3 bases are TGTGCCAGCAGGACCCGGACTAGCGGGGGTTTAGATACGCAGTATTTT. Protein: CASRTRTSGGLDTQYF.

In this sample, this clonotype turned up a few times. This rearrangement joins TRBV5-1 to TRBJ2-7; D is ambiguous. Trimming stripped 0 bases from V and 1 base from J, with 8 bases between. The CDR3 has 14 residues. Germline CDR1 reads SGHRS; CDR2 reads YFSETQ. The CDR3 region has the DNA TGCGCCAGCAGCTTGGTTCTTGATTCCTACGAGCAGTACTTC. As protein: CASSLVLDSYEQYF.

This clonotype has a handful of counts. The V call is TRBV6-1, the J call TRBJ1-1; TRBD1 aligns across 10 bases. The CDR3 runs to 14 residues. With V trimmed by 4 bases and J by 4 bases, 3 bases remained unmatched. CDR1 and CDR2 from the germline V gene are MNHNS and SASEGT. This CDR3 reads CASSGQGASTEAFF. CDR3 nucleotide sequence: TGTGCCAGCAGTGGACAGGGGGCTAGCACTGAAGCTTTCTTT.

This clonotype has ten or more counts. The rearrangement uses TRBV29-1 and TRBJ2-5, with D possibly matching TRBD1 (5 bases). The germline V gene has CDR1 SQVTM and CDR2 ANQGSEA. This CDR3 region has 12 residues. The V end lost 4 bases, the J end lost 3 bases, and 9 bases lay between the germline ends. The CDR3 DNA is TGCAGCGTTGGAGTGACAGAAGAGACCCAGTACTTC. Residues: CSVGVTEETQYF.

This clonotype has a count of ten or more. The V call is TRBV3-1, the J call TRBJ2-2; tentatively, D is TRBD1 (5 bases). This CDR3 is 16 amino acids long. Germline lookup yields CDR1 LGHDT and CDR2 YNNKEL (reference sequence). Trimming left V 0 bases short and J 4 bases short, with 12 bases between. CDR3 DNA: TGTGCCAGCAGCCAAGAGCCGGGCAGGGTCACCGGGGAGCTGTTTTTT. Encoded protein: CASSQEPGRVTGELFF. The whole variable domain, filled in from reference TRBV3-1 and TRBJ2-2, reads DTAVSQTPKYLVTQMGNDKSIKCEQNLGHDTMYWYKQDSKKFLKIMFSYNNKELIINETVPNRFSPKSPDKAHLNLHINSLELGDSAVYFCASSQEPGRVTGELFFGEGSRLTVL.

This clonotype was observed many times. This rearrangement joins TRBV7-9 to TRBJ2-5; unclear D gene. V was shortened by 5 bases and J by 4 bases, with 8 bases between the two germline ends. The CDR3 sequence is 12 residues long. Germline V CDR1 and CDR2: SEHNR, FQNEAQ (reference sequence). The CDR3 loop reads CASSQLRETQYF. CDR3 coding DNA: TGTGCCAGCAGCCAACTCAGAGAGACCCAGTACTTC.

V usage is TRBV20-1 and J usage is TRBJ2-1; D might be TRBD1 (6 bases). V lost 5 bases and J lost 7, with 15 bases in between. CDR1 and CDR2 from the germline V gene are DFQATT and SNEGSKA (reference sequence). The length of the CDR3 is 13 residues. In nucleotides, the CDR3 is TGCAGTGCTTCCTCAGGGGCCCGAAATGAGCAGTTCTTC. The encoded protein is CSASSGARNEQFF.

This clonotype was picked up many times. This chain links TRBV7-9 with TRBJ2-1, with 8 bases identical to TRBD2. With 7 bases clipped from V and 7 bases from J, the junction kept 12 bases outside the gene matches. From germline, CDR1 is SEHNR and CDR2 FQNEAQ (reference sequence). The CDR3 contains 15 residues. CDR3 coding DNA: TGTGCCAGCAACGGGAGGGGGGCCAAGGGGAATGAGCAGTTCTTC. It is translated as CASNGRGAKGNEQFF.

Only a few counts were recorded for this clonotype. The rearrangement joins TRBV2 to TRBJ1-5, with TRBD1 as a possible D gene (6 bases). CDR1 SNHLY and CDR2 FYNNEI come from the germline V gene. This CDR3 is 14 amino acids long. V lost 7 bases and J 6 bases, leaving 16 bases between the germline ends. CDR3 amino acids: CASTLQEGGQPQHF. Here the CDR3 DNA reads TGTGCCAGCACACTACAGGAAGGGGGTCAGCCCCAGCATTTT.

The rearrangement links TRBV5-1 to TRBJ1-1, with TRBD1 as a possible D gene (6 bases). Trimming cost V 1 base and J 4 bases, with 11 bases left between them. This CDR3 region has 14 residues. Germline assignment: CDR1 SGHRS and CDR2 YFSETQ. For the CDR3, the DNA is TGCGCCAGCAGCTTGATGGGGGCCGGCACTGAAGCTTTCTTT. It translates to CASSLMGAGTEAFF.

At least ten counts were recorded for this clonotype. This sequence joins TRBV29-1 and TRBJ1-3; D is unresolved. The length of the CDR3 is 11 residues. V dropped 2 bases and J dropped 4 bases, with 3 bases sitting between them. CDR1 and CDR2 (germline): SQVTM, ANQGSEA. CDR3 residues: CSVETGNTIYF. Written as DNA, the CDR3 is TGCAGCGTTGAAACGGGAAACACCATATATTTT.

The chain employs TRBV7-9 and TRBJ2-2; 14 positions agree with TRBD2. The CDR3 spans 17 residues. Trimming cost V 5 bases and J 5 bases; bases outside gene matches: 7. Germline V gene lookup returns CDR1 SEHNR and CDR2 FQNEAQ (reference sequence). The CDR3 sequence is CASSENGLAGGTGELFF. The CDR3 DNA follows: TGTGCCAGCAGCGAAAATGGACTAGCGGGAGGTACCGGGGAGCTGTTTTTT.

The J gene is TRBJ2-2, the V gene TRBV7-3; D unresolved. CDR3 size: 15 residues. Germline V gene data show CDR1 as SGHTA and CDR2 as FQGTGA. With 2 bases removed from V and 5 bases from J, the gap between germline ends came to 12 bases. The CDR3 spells CASSLGVGITGELFF. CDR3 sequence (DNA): TGTGCCAGCAGCTTAGGCGTGGGGATAACCGGGGAGCTGTTTTTT.

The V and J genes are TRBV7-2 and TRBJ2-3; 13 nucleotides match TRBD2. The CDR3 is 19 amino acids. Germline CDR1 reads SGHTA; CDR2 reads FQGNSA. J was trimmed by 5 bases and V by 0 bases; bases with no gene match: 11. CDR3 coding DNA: TGTGCCAGCAGCTTAGCCTTTCGACTAGCGGGGGGTTCAAAAGATACGCAGTATTTT. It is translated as CASSLAFRLAGGSKDTQYF.

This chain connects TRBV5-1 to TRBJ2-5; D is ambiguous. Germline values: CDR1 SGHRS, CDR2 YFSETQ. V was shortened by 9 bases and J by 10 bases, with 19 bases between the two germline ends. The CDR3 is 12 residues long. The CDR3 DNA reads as TGCGCCAACCACTTCCGCTGTCAAGTCCAGTACTTC. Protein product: CANHFRCQVQYF.

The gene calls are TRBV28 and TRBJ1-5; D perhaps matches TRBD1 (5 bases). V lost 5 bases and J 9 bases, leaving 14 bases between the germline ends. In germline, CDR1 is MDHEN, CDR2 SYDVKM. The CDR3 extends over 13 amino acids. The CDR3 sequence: CASSRDGQGPQHF. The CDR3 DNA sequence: TGTGCCAGCAGTCGCGACGGGCAGGGGCCCCAGCATTTT. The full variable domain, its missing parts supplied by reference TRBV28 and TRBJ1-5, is DVKVTQSSRYLVKRTGEKVFLECVQDMDHENMFWYRQDPGLGLRLIYFSYDVKMKEKGDIPEGYSVSREKKERFSLILESASTNQTSMYLCASSRDGQGPQHFGDGTRLSIL.

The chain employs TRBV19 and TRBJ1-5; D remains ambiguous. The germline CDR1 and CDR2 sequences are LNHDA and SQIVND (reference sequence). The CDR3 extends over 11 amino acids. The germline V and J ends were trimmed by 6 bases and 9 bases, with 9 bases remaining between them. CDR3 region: CASRAPGPQHF. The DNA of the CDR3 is TGTGCCAGTAGGGCACCGGGGCCCCAGCATTTT. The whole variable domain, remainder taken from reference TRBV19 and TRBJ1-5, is DGGITQSPKYLFRKEGQNVTLSCEQNLNHDAMYWYRQDPGQGLRLIYYSQIVNDFQKGDIAEGYSVSREKKESFPLTVTSAQKNPTAFYLCASRAPGPQHFGDGTRLSIL.

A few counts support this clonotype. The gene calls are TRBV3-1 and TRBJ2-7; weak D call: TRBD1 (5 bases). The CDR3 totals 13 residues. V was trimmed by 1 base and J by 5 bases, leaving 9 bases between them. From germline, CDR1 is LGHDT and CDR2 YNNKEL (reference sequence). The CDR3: CASSQVAGNEQYF. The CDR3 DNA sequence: TGTGCCAGCAGCCAAGTAGCAGGGAACGAGCAGTACTTC.

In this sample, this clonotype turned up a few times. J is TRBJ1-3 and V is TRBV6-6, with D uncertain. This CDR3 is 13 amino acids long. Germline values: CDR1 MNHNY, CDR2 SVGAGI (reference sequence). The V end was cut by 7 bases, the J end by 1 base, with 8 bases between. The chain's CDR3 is CASTWVSGNTIYF. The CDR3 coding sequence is TGTGCCAGCACCTGGGTTTCTGGAAACACCATATATTTT.

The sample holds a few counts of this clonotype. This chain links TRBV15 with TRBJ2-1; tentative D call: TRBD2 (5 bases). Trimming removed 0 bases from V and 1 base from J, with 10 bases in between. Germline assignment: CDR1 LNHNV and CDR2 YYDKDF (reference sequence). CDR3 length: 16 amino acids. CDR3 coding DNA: TGTGCCACCAGCAGAGATCCGGGGATTTCCTACAATGAGCAGTTCTTC. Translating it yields CATSRDPGISYNEQFF. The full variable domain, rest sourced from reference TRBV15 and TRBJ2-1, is DAMVIQNPRYQVTQFGKPVTLSCSQTLNHNVMYWYQQKSSQAPKLLFHYYDKDFNNEADTPDNFQSRRPNTSFCFLDIRSPGLGDTAMYLCATSRDPGISYNEQFFGPGTRLTVL.

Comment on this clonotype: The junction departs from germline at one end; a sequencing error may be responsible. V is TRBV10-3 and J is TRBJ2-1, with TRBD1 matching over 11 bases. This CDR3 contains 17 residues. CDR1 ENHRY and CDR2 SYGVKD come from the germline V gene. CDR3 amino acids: CDISLLPPGQGGNEQFF. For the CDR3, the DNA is TGTGACATCAGTTTACTACCTCCGGGACAGGGGGGCAATGAGCAGTTCTTC.

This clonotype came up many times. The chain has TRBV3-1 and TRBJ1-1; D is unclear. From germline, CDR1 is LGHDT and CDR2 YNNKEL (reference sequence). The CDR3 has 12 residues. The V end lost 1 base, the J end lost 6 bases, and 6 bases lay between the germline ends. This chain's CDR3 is CASSQGTAEAFF. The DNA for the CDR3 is TGTGCCAGCAGCCAAGGCACAGCTGAAGCTTTCTTT.

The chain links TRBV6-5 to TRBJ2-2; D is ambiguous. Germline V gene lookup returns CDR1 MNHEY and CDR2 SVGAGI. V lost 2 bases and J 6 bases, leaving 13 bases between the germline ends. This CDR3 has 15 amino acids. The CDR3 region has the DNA TGTGCCAGCAGTTACGGGCCTAGTGGGGCCGGGGAGCTGTTTTTT. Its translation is CASSYGPSGAGELFF.